This passage covers 25 T cell receptor beta chains from one sample sequenced in a study of T cells in Graves' hyperthyroidism and ophthalmopathy. Researchers took RNA transcripts and amplified the TCR beta CDR3 regions from them. In the first-round RT-PCR of the TCR CDR3, the HTBI primer set was used. Using its own MiXCR run on the multiplex PCR reads, TCRdb lists one record per CDR3 protein. Of about 320,000 distinct CDR3 sequences in the sample, approximately 15% are singletons; the top ten hold around 33%. The sequenced sample was blood. All receptors derive from a man younger than 45 with Graves' hyperthyroidism.

This clonotype was seen only a few times. The V gene is TRBV5-6, the J gene TRBJ1-1; no firm D call. V gave up 4 bases and J gave up 4 bases, with 11 bases separating them. CDR1 is SGHDT and CDR2 is YYEEEE in the germline V gene. The CDR3 has 13 residues. The CDR3 is CASSATVTTEAFF. The CDR3 DNA is TGTGCCAGCAGCGCGACGGTAACCACTGAAGCTTTCTTT.

This clonotype was detected ten times or more. This chain joins TRBV27 and TRBJ2-7, with D hard to call. CDR3 length: 13 amino acids. Germline-derived CDR1 and CDR2 are MNHEY and SMNVEV (reference sequence). Deletions cut 4 bases from V and 9 bases from J, with 16 bases between. The CDR3 here is CASSSRVRDSQYF. CDR3 sequence (DNA): TGTGCCAGCAGTTCCCGAGTCAGAGACTCGCAGTACTTC.

This clonotype was counted at least ten times. The V and J genes are TRBV7-2 and TRBJ2-7, with TRBD2 matching 11 bases. CDR3 size: 17 residues. V lost 5 bases to trimming and J lost 4 bases; unmatched junction nucleotides: 13. The germline gives CDR1 SGHTA, CDR2 FQGNSA. Here the CDR3 reads CASSPGGPSGRRYEQYF. The CDR3 region has the DNA TGTGCCAGCAGCCCCGGGGGCCCTAGCGGGAGGAGGTACGAGCAGTACTTC.

Ten or more counts support this clonotype. V is TRBV5-5 and J is TRBJ2-1, with 7 bases matching TRBD2. After removal of 5 bases from V and 2 bases from J, the junction contained 10 bases not matched to a gene. The length of the CDR3 is 16 residues. Germline V gives CDR1 SGHKS, CDR2 YYEKEE (reference sequence). The CDR3 region is CASSLSSGATYNEQFF. The CDR3 DNA sequence: TGTGCCAGCAGTTTGTCCAGCGGGGCAACCTACAATGAGCAGTTCTTC.

The gene calls are TRBV7-9 and TRBJ1-2; TRBD1 matches 8 bases. V lost 5 bases to trimming and J lost 0 bases; unmatched junction nucleotides: 11. The CDR3 covers 17 residues. Germline V CDR1 and CDR2: SEHNR, FQNEAQ (reference sequence). Here the CDR3 DNA reads TGTGCCAGCAGCCCCATTGGCGACAGGGGAGCTAACTATGGCTACACCTTC. It codes for CASSPIGDRGANYGYTF.

This chain uses TRBV6-1 with TRBJ2-3, with 12 bases matching TRBD2. The V segment lost 6 bases and the J segment 4 bases; nucleotides outside the gene matches: 5. This CDR3 has 15 residues. From germline, CDR1 is MNHNS and CDR2 SASEGT. The chain's CDR3 is CASRHRTSGADTQYF. The CDR3 region has the DNA TGTGCCAGCAGGCATAGGACTAGCGGGGCAGATACGCAGTATTTT.

This clonotype came up a few times. The chain joins TRBV6-2 or TRBV6-3 to TRBJ2-1; TRBD2 is a possible D gene (7 bases). The CDR3 has 16 amino acids. With 7 bases removed from V and 7 bases from J, the gap between germline ends came to 23 bases. Germline CDR1 and CDR2: MNHEY and SVGEGT. CDR3 sequence (DNA): TGTGCCAGCACCCCGACTAGCTTGGGACATGGGAATGAGCAGTTCTTC. Encoded protein: CASTPTSLGHGNEQFF.

This clonotype was picked up a small number of times. The chain employs TRBV11-2 and TRBJ2-1, with TRBD2 matching over 9 bases. Looked up from germline, CDR1 is SGHAT and CDR2 is FQNNGV. This CDR3 is 15 amino acids long. Germline trimming cut 1 base from V and 6 bases from J; bases unmatched to any gene: 4. The CDR3 DNA sequence: TGTGCCAGCAGCTTAGGGGCGGGAGGGGCCAATGAGCAGTTCTTC. This sequence encodes CASSLGAGGANEQFF.

This clonotype was detected only a few times. At one end the junction does not follow the germline gene, possibly because of a read error. This sequence joins TRBV7-7 and TRBJ2-1, with D possibly TRBD2 on 5 matching bases. Per the germline V gene, CDR1 is SSHAT and CDR2 is FNYEAQ (reference sequence). The CDR3 spans 15 residues. In DNA, the CDR3 is TGTGCTAGCAGCTTAGTCCCGGGGAACTACAATGAGCAGTTCTTC. Amino acids: CASSLVPGNYNEQFF.

This clonotype was found a few times. The rearrangement uses TRBV7-9 and TRBJ2-1, with 7 bases aligning to TRBD2. The CDR3 runs to 14 residues. Germline CDR1 is SEHNR and CDR2 is FQNEAQ (reference sequence). Trimming removed 10 bases from V and 4 bases from J; junction bases left unmatched: 10. This chain's CDR3 is CATHGGFQYNEQFF. Written as DNA, the CDR3 is TGTGCCACCCACGGGGGGTTTCAGTACAATGAGCAGTTCTTC. The variable domain in full, completed from reference TRBV7-9 and TRBJ2-1, reads DTGVSQNPRHKITKRGQNVTFRCDPISEHNRLYWYRQTLGQGPEFLTYFQNEAQLEKSRLLSDRFSAERPKGSFSTLEIQRTEQGDSAMYLCATHGGFQYNEQFFGPGTRLTVL.

This clonotype was counted many times. This chain uses TRBV20-1 with TRBJ2-7; perhaps TRBD1 as D (6 bases). Germline V gene data show CDR1 as DFQATT and CDR2 as SNEGSKA (reference sequence). This CDR3 has 13 residues. The CDR3 is CTIQGSRTYEQYF. The CDR3, as DNA: TGCACCATTCAGGGGTCCCGGACCTACGAGCAGTACTTC.

The gene calls are TRBV29-1 and TRBJ2-2; D gene uncertain. V was cut by 6 bases and J by 4 bases, with 9 bases left in between. The CDR3 length is 12 residues. Germline V lookup: CDR1 SQVTM, CDR2 ANQGSEA. The CDR3 coding sequence is TGCAGCGTCGGTCTGGGCACCGGGGAGCTGTTTTTT. Translated, it gives CSVGLGTGELFF.

The chain couples TRBV27 to TRBJ2-6; D not resolved. Trimming removed 3 bases at V and 3 bases at J, with 3 bases between. Looked up from germline, CDR1 is MNHEY and CDR2 is SMNVEV (reference sequence). This CDR3 region has 13 residues. The CDR3 sequence: CASSFDGANVLTF. Written as DNA, the CDR3 is TGTGCCAGCAGTTTTGATGGGGCCAACGTCCTGACTTTC.

The chain uses TRBV14 and TRBJ1-1; D unresolved. CDR1 and CDR2 (germline): SGHDN, FVKESK. Trimming took off 0 bases at V and 3 bases at J, with 11 bases between the two ends. The CDR3 extends over 15 amino acids. The CDR3 bases are TGTGCCAGCAGCCAAGAAGAAGTAGGGTACACTGAAGCTTTCTTT. Amino acids: CASSQEEVGYTEAFF.

There are many counts of this clonotype. The chain uses TRBV11-2 and TRBJ2-5; 14 nucleotides match TRBD2. This CDR3 comprises 17 residues. J was trimmed by 5 bases and V by 5 bases; bases with no gene match: 10. The germline gives CDR1 SGHAT, CDR2 FQNNGV. The chain's CDR3 is CASSPGLAGGEGETQYF. The CDR3 DNA reads as TGTGCCAGCAGCCCAGGACTAGCGGGAGGTGAGGGTGAGACCCAGTACTTC.

This clonotype appeared many times. The rearrangement links TRBV4-1 to TRBJ2-1; D is uncertain. CDR3 size: 13 residues. V was shortened by 3 bases and J by 10 bases, with 13 bases between the two germline ends. The germline V gene encodes CDR1 MGHRA and CDR2 YSYEKL. The CDR3 nucleotides read TGCGCCAGCAGCCACCCAGTAGCAAGGGAGCAGTTCTTC. Translating it yields CASSHPVAREQFF.

V and J are TRBV19 and TRBJ2-6, with no clear D. This CDR3 is 12 amino acids long. Trimming pared 7 bases from V and 0 bases from J, leaving 1 base between. Germline V gene data show CDR1 as LNHDA and CDR2 as SQIVND (reference sequence). The DNA of the CDR3 is TGTGCCAGTAACTCTGGGGCCAACGTCCTGACTTTC. Encoded protein: CASNSGANVLTF.

On this clonotype itself: One end of the junction fails to match germline, which may point to a read error. The chain is built from TRBV7-9 and TRBJ1-2; D is unresolved. The CDR3 consists of 10 residues. Germline V gene lookup returns CDR1 SEHNR and CDR2 FQNEAQ (reference sequence). CDR3 nucleotide sequence: TGTGCCAGCAGCTTAGAAGGCCAGGCCTTC. Its protein product is CASSLEGQAF. The entire variable domain, with the rest obtained from reference TRBV7-9 and TRBJ1-2, is as follows: DTGVSQNPRHKITKRGQNVTFRCDPISEHNRLYWYRQTLGQGPEFLTYFQNEAQLEKSRLLSDRFSAERPKGSFSTLEIQRTEQGDSAMYLCASSLEGQAFGSGTRLTVV.

Many counts were recorded for this clonotype. The rearrangement joins TRBV11-2 to TRBJ1-6; a weak D match, TRBD1 (6 bases). The length of the CDR3 is 17 residues. Germline V gene data show CDR1 as SGHAT and CDR2 as FQNNGV. V was trimmed by 1 base and J by 7 bases, leaving 17 bases between them. CDR3 DNA sequence: TGTGCCAGCAGCTTAGTATCTCGGGGGGCGCAAAATTCACCCCTCCACTTT. It codes for CASSLVSRGAQNSPLHF.

The V gene is TRBV7-2, the J gene TRBJ2-1, with D possibly being TRBD1 (5 bases). The germline V gene encodes CDR1 SGHTA and CDR2 FQGNSA. Trimming removed 4 bases from V and 3 bases from J, with 13 bases in between. The CDR3 is 15 residues long. CDR3 loop: CASSSDSEFYNEQFF. The CDR3 nucleotides are TGTGCCAGCAGCTCCGACAGCGAATTCTACAATGAGCAGTTCTTC.

This clonotype was counted at least ten times. The V gene is TRBV3-1, the J gene TRBJ2-7, with TRBD2 identical over 13 bases. Germline V lookup: CDR1 LGHDT, CDR2 YNNKEL (reference sequence). The CDR3 is 16 residues long. V lost 1 base to trimming and J lost 1 base; unmatched junction nucleotides: 1. The CDR3 here is CASSQGLAGGSYEQYF. CDR3 nucleotides: TGTGCCAGCAGCCAAGGACTAGCGGGAGGATCCTACGAGCAGTACTTC.

In its sample, this clonotype was seen a few times. This rearrangement joins TRBV6-1 to TRBJ1-1, with 12 bases identical to TRBD1. The CDR3 covers 15 residues. The germline gives CDR1 MNHNS, CDR2 SASEGT. The trim removed 4 bases at V and 4 bases at J, leaving 4 bases unmatched. The CDR3 region is CASSGDRGRSTEAFF. The CDR3 coding sequence is TGTGCCAGCAGTGGGGACAGGGGGCGAAGCACTGAAGCTTTCTTT.

Remarks on this clonotype: This clone may be a read error of a much larger clone one base away. The chain couples TRBV30 to TRBJ1-2; TRBD1 matches at 8 bases. CDR3 length: 13 amino acids. The germline gives CDR1 GTSNPN, CDR2 SVGIG (reference sequence). This chain's CDR3 is CACHRGINHGYTF. In DNA, the CDR3 is TGTGCCTGCCACAGGGGGATTAACCATGGCTACACCTTC.

The rearrangement joins TRBV6-2 or TRBV6-3 to TRBJ1-3; D not resolved. From germline, CDR1 is MNHEY and CDR2 SVGEGT. Trimming pared 8 bases from V and 0 bases from J, leaving 11 bases between. The CDR3 runs to 14 residues. CDR3 sequence: CASGSAYSGNTIYF. CDR3 coding DNA: TGTGCCAGCGGCTCTGCCTACTCTGGAAACACCATATATTTT.

This chain links TRBV5-1 with TRBJ1-1, with D maybe TRBD1 (5 bases). V was trimmed by 0 bases and J by 4 bases, leaving 13 bases between them. The CDR3 has 15 amino acids. Per the germline V gene, CDR1 is SGHRS and CDR2 is YFSETQ. The CDR3 protein is CASSLVQGEGTEAFF. The CDR3 nucleotides read TGCGCCAGCAGCTTGGTCCAGGGCGAGGGCACTGAAGCTTTCTTT.